The clone carrying this TCR beta chain came up a few times. As yet, its antigen is unknown. V lost 1 base to trimming and J lost 2 bases; unmatched junction nucleotides: 6. Looked up from germline, CDR1 is MGHRA and CDR2 is YSYEKL. The CDR3 has 16 residues. The library targeted TCRbeta and was prepared with unique molecular identifiers. One entry per CDR3 protein, called by TCRdb with MiXCR from the PCR reads. The data contain 150,000 to 200,000 distinct CDR3 sequences, 6.3% of them singletons. The data were obtained in a study of T-cell reconstitution after alpha-beta-depleted transplantation in children. Study-wide results and caveats: Surviving recipient T cells and thymic progenitors underlay high day-60 TCRbeta diversity in some patients. Among T cells one year after transplant, newly produced cells accounted for most counts and diversity. About two months after transplant, alpha-beta T cells reportedly came from several hundred expanded graft clones.

The origin of this receptor is a girl under three years old with combined immunodeficiency, due to receive a stem cell transplant. The genes are TRBV4-1 and TRBJ2-3, with 7 bases aligning to TRBD2. This specimen consisted of PBMCs, obtained before TCRalphabeta/CD19-depleted stem cell transplant. The CDR3 protein is CASSQGPAGYTDTQYF. The CDR3 coding sequence is TGCGCCAGCAGCCAAGGTCCAGCGGGATACACAGATACGCAGTATTTT.